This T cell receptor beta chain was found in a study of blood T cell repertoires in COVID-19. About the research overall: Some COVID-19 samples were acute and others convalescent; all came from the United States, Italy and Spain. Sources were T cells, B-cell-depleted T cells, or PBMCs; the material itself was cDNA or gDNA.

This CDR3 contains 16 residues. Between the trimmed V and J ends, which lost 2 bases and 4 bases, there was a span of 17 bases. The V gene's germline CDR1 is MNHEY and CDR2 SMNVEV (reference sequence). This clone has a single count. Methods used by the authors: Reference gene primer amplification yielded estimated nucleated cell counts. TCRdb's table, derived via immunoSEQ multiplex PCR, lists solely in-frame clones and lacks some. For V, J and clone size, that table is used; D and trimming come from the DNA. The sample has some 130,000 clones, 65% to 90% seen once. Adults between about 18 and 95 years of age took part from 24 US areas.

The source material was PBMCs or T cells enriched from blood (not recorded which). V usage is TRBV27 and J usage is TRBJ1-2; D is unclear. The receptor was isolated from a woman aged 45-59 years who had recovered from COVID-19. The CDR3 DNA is TGTGCCAGCAGTTTAACATCGGTCGGGAGCGCCTATGGCTACACCTTC. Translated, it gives CASSLTSVGSAYGYTF.